A selection of T cell receptor beta chains follows, all from one sample in a study of OX40 agonist ivuxolimab in advanced cancers. This table comes from immunoSEQ multiplex PCR, and its TCRdb copy is limited to in-frame clones, with some not included. The sample includes 50,000 to 70,000 clones, more than 80% of them seen just once. Here the sequenced sample was CD4+ or CD8+ T cells sorted from blood, taken in a trial of the OX40 agonist ivuxolimab. Receptors originate from an adult with an advanced solid tumor such as melanoma, head and neck, liver or kidney cancer. Both conserved end residues are part of each CDR3. A D gene is named only where the DNA matches it firmly. Rows give clone size only sometimes, using once, few, many, or a class for an expanded clone.

V gene: TRBV19; clone size: few; D gene: .; J gene: TRBJ2-7; CDR3 DNA: TGTGCCAGTAGTCGGGACCTTTCCTACGAGCAGTACTTC; CDR3 protein: CASSRDLSYEQYF
V gene: TRBV5-4; clone size: .; D gene: .; J gene: TRBJ2-2; CDR3 DNA: TGTGCCAGCAGCTGGACTACCAATACCGGGGAGCTGTTTTTT; CDR3 protein: CASSWTTNTGELFF
V gene: TRBV29-1; clone size: medium-sized; D gene: .; J gene: TRBJ1-1; CDR3 DNA: TGCAGCGTGGCCACAGTTACTGAAGCTTTCTTT; CDR3 protein: CSVATVTEAFF
V gene: TRBV11-2; clone size: .; D gene: TRBD2; J gene: TRBJ2-3; CDR3 DNA: TGTGCCAGCAGCTTGGGACTAGGGGCAGATACGCAGTATTTT; CDR3 protein: CASSLGLGADTQYF
V gene: TRBV7-6; clone size: .; D gene: .; J gene: TRBJ2-7; CDR3 DNA: TGTGCCAGCAGCTTCTCGGGGTCCTACGAGCAGTACTTC; CDR3 protein: CASSFSGSYEQYF
V gene: TRBV5-1; clone size: .; D gene: .; J gene: TRBJ2-7; CDR3 DNA: TGCGCCAGCAGCTTGTCGATCATGACCTACGAGCAGTACTTC; CDR3 protein: CASSLSIMTYEQYF
V gene: TRBV27; clone size: .; D gene: .; J gene: TRBJ2-2; CDR3 DNA: TGTGCCAGCAGCACCGGGACCACGAACACCGGGGAGCTGTTTTTT; CDR3 protein: CASSTGTTNTGELFF
V gene: TRBV29-1; clone size: .; D gene: TRBD1; J gene: TRBJ1-2; CDR3 DNA: TGCAGCGCACACAGGGGAACTAACTATGGCTACACCTTC; CDR3 protein: CSAHRGTNYGYTF
V gene: TRBV15; clone size: .; D gene: .; J gene: TRBJ2-1; CDR3 DNA: TGTGCCACCAGCAGAGATGCGGATGAGCAGTTCTTC; CDR3 protein: CATSRDADEQFF
V gene: TRBV27; clone size: .; D gene: TRBD2; J gene: TRBJ2-5; CDR3 DNA: TGTGCCAGTCGGGGACTAGCGGAAGAGACCCAGTACTTC; CDR3 protein: CASRGLAEETQYF
V gene: TRBV19; clone size: .; D gene: TRBD2; J gene: TRBJ2-3; CDR3 DNA: TGTGCCAGTAGTATCGTAGCGGGAGGTTACACAGATACGCAGTATTTT; CDR3 protein: CASSIVAGGYTDTQYF
V gene: TRBV4-1; clone size: .; D gene: .; J gene: TRBJ1-5; CDR3 DNA: TGCGCCAGCAGCCAAGGGCCAGGCAATCAGCCCCAGCATTTT; CDR3 protein: CASSQGPGNQPQHF
V gene: TRBV5-6; clone size: .; D gene: .; J gene: TRBJ2-3; CDR3 DNA: TGTGCCAGCAGCTTGGCCATGGAGGGGGGCACAGATACGCAGTATTTT; CDR3 protein: CASSLAMEGGTDTQYF
V gene: TRBV6-5; clone size: .; D gene: .; J gene: TRBJ2-2; CDR3 DNA: TGTGCCAGCAGTCCGGGACCCGGGGAGCTGTTTTTT; CDR3 protein: CASSPGPGELFF
V gene: TRBV7-9; clone size: .; D gene: TRBD1; J gene: TRBJ1-4; CDR3 DNA: TGTGCCAGCAGTAGAGGCCCCCAGGGGGGTAATGAAAAACTGTTTTTT; CDR3 protein: CASSRGPQGGNEKLFF
V gene: TRBV15; clone size: .; D gene: .; J gene: TRBJ2-7; CDR3 DNA: TGTGCCACCAGCAGTCCCACGCCTGCCTACGAGCAGTACTTC; CDR3 protein: CATSSPTPAYEQYF
V gene: TRBV5-1; clone size: few; D gene: TRBD2; J gene: TRBJ2-1; CDR3 DNA: TGCGCCAGCAGCTTGGTGAGTAGCGGGTTGTCGGATGAGCAGTTCTTC; CDR3 protein: CASSLVSSGLSDEQFF
V gene: TRBV6-5; clone size: .; D gene: .; J gene: TRBJ2-1; CDR3 DNA: TGTGCCAGCAGTCGAGGCTACAATGAGCAGTTCTTC; CDR3 protein: CASSRGYNEQFF
V gene: TRBV27; clone size: .; D gene: .; J gene: TRBJ2-5; CDR3 DNA: TGTGCCAGCAGATCGGGGGCCTTCGGGAGGACCATAGAGACCCAGTACTTC; CDR3 protein: CASRSGAFGRTIETQYF
V gene: TRBV27; clone size: .; D gene: TRBD2; J gene: TRBJ2-7; CDR3 DNA: TGTGCCAGCAGTTTACCGGGAGGCTACGAGCAGTACTTC; CDR3 protein: CASSLPGGYEQYF
V gene: TRBV27; clone size: .; D gene: .; J gene: TRBJ2-7; CDR3 DNA: TGTGCCAGCAGTTACCAGGGGCCCTACGAGCAGTACTTC; CDR3 protein: CASSYQGPYEQYF
V gene: TRBV9; clone size: .; D gene: .; J gene: TRBJ1-2; CDR3 DNA: TGTGCCAGCAGCGCGGGGGTGGGATTCTATGGCTACACCTTC; CDR3 protein: CASSAGVGFYGYTF
V gene: TRBV15; clone size: .; D gene: .; J gene: TRBJ2-3; CDR3 DNA: TGTGCCACCAGCAGAGTGAGGTCAGGGGCAGATACGCAGTATTTT; CDR3 protein: CATSRVRSGADTQYF
V gene: TRBV11-3; clone size: .; D gene: TRBD2; J gene: TRBJ2-1; CDR3 DNA: TGTGCCAGCAGCTTGACTAGCGGGAGGAATGAGCAGTTCTTC; CDR3 protein: CASSLTSGRNEQFF
V gene: TRBV2; clone size: few; D gene: TRBD2; J gene: TRBJ2-1; CDR3 DNA: TGTGCCAGCAGTGAATTCGCTAGCGGGGTGTACAATGAGCAGTTCTTC; CDR3 protein: CASSEFASGVYNEQFF
V gene: TRBV7-2; clone size: .; D gene: TRBD1; J gene: TRBJ2-7; CDR3 DNA: TGTGCCAGCAGCTTAAGTGGGACAGCCACCTACGAGCAGTACTTC; CDR3 protein: CASSLSGTATYEQYF
V gene: TRBV9; clone size: .; D gene: .; J gene: TRBJ1-2; CDR3 DNA: TGTGCCAGCAGAAGGGGGATCGATGGCTACACCTTC; CDR3 protein: CASRRGIDGYTF
V gene: TRBV5-6; clone size: .; D gene: .; J gene: TRBJ2-2; CDR3 DNA: TGTGCCAGCAGCGCCGGGTCCTACACCGGGGAGCTGTTTTTT; CDR3 protein: CASSAGSYTGELFF
V gene: TRBV4-1; clone size: once; D gene: .; J gene: TRBJ2-7; CDR3 DNA: TGCGCCAGCAGCCAAACCATCCCGGGAGCCTACGAGCAGTACTTC; CDR3 protein: CASSQTIPGAYEQYF
V gene: TRBV28; clone size: .; D gene: TRBD2; J gene: TRBJ2-7; CDR3 DNA: TGTGCCAGCACCGTCGTACGGGGGGTCTACGAGCAGTACTTC; CDR3 protein: CASTVVRGVYEQYF
V gene: TRBV27; clone size: .; D gene: TRBD2; J gene: TRBJ2-2; CDR3 DNA: TGTGCCGCCGTCGGGAGGCTCACCGGGGAGCTGTTTTTT; CDR3 protein: CAAVGRLTGELFF
V gene: TRBV10-3; clone size: .; D gene: .; J gene: TRBJ1-6; CDR3 DNA: TGTGCCATCAGTGTGGGAGCGGCGAATTCACCCCTCCACTTT; CDR3 protein: CAISVGAANSPLHF
V gene: TRBV7-8; clone size: .; D gene: TRBD2; J gene: TRBJ2-3; CDR3 DNA: TGTGCCAGCGGAACTAGCGGGAGAGATACGCAGTATTTT; CDR3 protein: CASGTSGRDTQYF
V gene: TRBV29-1; clone size: .; D gene: .; J gene: TRBJ1-1; CDR3 DNA: TGCAGCGTTGTATCCGATGGTGAAGCTTTCTTT; CDR3 protein: CSVVSDGEAFF
V gene: TRBV5-6; clone size: .; D gene: .; J gene: TRBJ1-6; CDR3 DNA: TGTGCCAGCAGCTTGGAGCTCTCCTATAATTCACCCCTCCACTTT; CDR3 protein: CASSLELSYNSPLHF
V gene: TRBV2; clone size: .; D gene: .; J gene: TRBJ2-1; CDR3 DNA: TGTGCCAGCACCTTGGACGGCAACAATGAGCAGTTCTTC; CDR3 protein: CASTLDGNNEQFF
V gene: TRBV13; clone size: .; D gene: .; J gene: TRBJ1-2; CDR3 DNA: TGTGCCAGCAGCTTAGGCTACTTCGGGGAGGTTGCGAACTATGGCTACACCTTC; CDR3 protein: CASSLGYFGEVANYGYTF
V gene: TRBV5-4; clone size: .; D gene: TRBD2; J gene: TRBJ2-5; CDR3 DNA: TGTGCCAGCAGCTTGGGCGGGGGAGTGAGTTGGCAGTACTTC; CDR3 protein: CASSLGGGVSWQYF
V gene: TRBV10-2; clone size: .; D gene: .; J gene: TRBJ2-1; CDR3 DNA: TGCGCCAGCAGAGGAGGGGGCGAGCAGTTCTTC; CDR3 protein: CASRGGGEQFF
V gene: TRBV10-3; clone size: .; D gene: TRBD2; J gene: TRBJ2-7; CDR3 DNA: TGTGCGAGCTGGCGGGGGGGCTTGGGTGAGCAGTACTTC; CDR3 protein: CASWRGGLGEQYF
V gene: TRBV6-1; clone size: once; D gene: .; J gene: TRBJ2-1; CDR3 DNA: TGTGCCAGCACCTTGGACAGTTACAATGAGCAGTTCTTC; CDR3 protein: CASTLDSYNEQFF
V gene: TRBV5-1; clone size: once; D gene: TRBD2; J gene: TRBJ2-2; CDR3 DNA: TGCGCCAGCACCGGGGGGGCGGACACCGGGGAGCTGTTTTTT; CDR3 protein: CASTGGADTGELFF
V gene: TRBV13; clone size: once; D gene: .; J gene: TRBJ1-1; CDR3 DNA: TGTGCCAGCCTCCTGGCGCCCAGCACTGAAGCTTTCTTT; CDR3 protein: CASLLAPSTEAFF
V gene: TRBV13; clone size: .; D gene: TRBD1; J gene: TRBJ2-3; CDR3 DNA: TGTGCCAGCAGCCCCTACAGGGGGCCAGATACGCAGTATTTT; CDR3 protein: CASSPYRGPDTQYF
V gene: TRBV29-1; clone size: .; D gene: TRBD2; J gene: TRBJ2-1; CDR3 DNA: TGCAGCGTGGTGGGGGGACTAGTTGGCAATGAGCAGTTCTTC; CDR3 protein: CSVVGGLVGNEQFF
V gene: TRBV2; clone size: .; D gene: TRBD1; J gene: TRBJ1-6; CDR3 DNA: TGTGCCAGCCAGATAGGGGACAGGGGCATGTATTCACCCCTCCACTTT; CDR3 protein: CASQIGDRGMYSPLHF
V gene: TRBV6-6; clone size: .; D gene: .; J gene: TRBJ1-1; CDR3 DNA: TGTGCCGTACGGACGGGTAACACTGAAGCTTTCTTT; CDR3 protein: CAVRTGNTEAFF
V gene: TRBV11-2; clone size: .; D gene: .; J gene: TRBJ1-1; CDR3 DNA: TGTGCCAGCAGCCAACATACAGGGTACACTGAAGCTTTCTTT; CDR3 protein: CASSQHTGYTEAFF